This TCR beta chain was identified during a study of blood T cell repertoires in COVID-19. In the study overall: The analysed material was cDNA or gDNA that came from T cells, B-cell-depleted T cells, or PBMCs.

Enrollment of patients from Seattle took place during active infection, with longitudinal follow-up. In the study's own analysis: From reference gene primer amplification, estimates of nucleated cell counts were derived. Repertoires were generated with immunoSEQ multiplex PCR, while TCRdb's copy carries only in-frame clones and drops some. The V and J calls and clone size were taken over from that table, and D and trimming were inferred from the DNA. This table holds almost 200,000 clones, around 81% found once. V lost 2 bases, J lost 7 bases, and 1 base stayed unmatched. There are 13 residues in the CDR3. The germline CDR1 and CDR2 sequences are MNHEY and SVGEGT.

The J gene is TRBJ1-5, the V gene TRBV6-2 or TRBV6-3; 8 nucleotides align to TRBD1. This receptor was obtained from a man in his 60s with COVID-19, enrolled during active disease. The sample taken for sequencing was peripheral blood. The CDR3 region has the DNA TGTGCCAGCAGTTACACAGGGGGACAGCCCCAGCATTTT. This codes for CASSYTGGQPQHF.